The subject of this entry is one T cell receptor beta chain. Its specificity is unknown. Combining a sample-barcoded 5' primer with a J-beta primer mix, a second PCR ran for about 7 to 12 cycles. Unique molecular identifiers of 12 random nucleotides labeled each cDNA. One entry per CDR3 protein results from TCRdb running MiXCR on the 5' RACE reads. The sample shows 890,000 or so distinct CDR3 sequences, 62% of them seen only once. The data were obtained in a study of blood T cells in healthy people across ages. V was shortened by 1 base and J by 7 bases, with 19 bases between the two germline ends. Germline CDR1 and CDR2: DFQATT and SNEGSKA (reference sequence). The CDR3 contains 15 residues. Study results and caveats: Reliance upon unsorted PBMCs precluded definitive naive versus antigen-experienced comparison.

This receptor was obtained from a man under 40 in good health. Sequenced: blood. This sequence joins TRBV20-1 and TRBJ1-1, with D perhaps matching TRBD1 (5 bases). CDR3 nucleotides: TGCAGTGCTAGAGGTCCGGATGGGATGGGGCTTGAAGCTTTCTTT. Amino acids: CSARGPDGMGLEAFF.